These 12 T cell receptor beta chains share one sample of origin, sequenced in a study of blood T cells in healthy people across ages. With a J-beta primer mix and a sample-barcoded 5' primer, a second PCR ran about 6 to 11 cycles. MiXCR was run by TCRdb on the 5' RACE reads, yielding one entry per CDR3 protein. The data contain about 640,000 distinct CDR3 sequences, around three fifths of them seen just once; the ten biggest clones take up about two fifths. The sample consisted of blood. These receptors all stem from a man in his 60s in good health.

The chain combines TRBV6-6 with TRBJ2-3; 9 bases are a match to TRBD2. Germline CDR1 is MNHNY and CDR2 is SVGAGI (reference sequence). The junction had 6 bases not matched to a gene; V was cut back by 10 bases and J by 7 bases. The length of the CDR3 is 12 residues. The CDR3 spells CAIGTSFNTQYF. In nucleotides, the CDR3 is TGTGCCATCGGGACTAGCTTCAATACGCAGTATTTT.

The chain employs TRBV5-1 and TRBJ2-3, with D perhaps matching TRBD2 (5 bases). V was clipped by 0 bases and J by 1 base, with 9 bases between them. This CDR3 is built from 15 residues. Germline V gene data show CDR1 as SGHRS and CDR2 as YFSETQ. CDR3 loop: CASSLVGEGTDTQYF. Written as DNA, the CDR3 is TGCGCCAGCAGCTTGGTCGGGGAAGGCACAGATACGCAGTATTTT.

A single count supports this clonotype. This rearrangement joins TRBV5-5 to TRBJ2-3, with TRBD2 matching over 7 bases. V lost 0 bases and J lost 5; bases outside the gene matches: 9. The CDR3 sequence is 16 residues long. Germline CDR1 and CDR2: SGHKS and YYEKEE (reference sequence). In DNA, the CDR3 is TGTGCCAGCAGCTTGGGTGGGGGGGGGTTTCTAGATACGCAGTATTTT. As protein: CASSLGGGGFLDTQYF.

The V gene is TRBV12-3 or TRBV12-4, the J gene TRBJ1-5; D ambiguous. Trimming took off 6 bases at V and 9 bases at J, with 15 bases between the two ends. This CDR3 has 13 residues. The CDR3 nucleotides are TGTGCCAGCAGCCCCCTTAATGGGAGGCCCCAGCATTTT. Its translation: CASSPLNGRPQHF.

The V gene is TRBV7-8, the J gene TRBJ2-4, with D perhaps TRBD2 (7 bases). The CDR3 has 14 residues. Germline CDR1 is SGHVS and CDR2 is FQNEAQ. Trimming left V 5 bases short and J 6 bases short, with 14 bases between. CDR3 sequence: CASSRTRGGNIQYF. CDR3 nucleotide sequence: TGTGCCAGCAGCAGAACTAGGGGGGGAAACATTCAGTACTTC.

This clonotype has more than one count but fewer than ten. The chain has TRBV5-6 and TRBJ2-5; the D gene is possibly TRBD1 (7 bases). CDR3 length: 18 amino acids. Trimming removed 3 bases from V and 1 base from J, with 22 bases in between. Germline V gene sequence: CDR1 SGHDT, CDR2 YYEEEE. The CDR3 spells CASSSRRSRGVGQETQYF. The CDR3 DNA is TGTGCCAGCAGCTCCCGGCGGTCCAGGGGGGTTGGCCAAGAGACCCAGTACTTC.

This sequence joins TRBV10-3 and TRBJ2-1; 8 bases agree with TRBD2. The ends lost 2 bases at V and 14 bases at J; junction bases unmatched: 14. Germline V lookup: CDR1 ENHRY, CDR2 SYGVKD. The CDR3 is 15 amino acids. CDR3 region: CAISERSGAADGEFF. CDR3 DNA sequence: TGTGCCATCAGTGAGCGTAGCGGGGCGGCAGACGGGGAGTTCTTC.

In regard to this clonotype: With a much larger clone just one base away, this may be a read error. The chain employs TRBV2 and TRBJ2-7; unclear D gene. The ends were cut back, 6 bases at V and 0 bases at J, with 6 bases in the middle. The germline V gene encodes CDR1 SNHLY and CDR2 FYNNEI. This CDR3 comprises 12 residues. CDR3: CASRTTSYEQYF. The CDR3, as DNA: TGTGCCAGCAGGACAACCTCCTACGAGCAGTACTTC. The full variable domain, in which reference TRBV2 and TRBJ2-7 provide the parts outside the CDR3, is EPEVTQTPSHQVTQMGQEVILRCVPISNHLYFYWYRQILGQKVEFLVSFYNNEISEKSEIFDDQFSVERPDGSNFTLKIRSTKLEDSAMYFCASRTTSYEQYFGPGTRLTVT.

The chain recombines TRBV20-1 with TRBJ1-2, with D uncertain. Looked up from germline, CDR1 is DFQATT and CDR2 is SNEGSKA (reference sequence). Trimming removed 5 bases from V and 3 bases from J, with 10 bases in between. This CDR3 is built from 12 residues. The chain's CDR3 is CSAAGRYYGYTF. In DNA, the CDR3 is TGCAGTGCTGCCGGACGGTACTATGGCTACACCTTC.

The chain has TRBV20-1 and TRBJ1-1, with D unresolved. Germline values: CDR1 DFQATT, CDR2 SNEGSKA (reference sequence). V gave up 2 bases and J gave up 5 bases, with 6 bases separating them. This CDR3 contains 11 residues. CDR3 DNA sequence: TGCAGTGCTAGACAGGAGACTGAAGCTTTCTTT. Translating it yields CSARQETEAFF.

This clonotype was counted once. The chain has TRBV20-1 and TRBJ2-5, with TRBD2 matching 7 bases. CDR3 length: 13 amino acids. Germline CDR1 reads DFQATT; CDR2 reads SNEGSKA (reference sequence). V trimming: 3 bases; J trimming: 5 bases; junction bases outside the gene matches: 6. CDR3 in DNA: TGCAGTGCTAGGGTCGGACTAGGGGAGACCCAGTACTTC. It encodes CSARVGLGETQYF.

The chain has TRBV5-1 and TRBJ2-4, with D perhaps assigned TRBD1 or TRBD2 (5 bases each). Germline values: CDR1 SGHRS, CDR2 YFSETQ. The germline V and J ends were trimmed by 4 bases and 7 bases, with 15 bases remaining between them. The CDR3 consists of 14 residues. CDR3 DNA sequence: TGCGCCAGCAGCGCCCGGGACGGCCTCAACATTCAGTACTTC. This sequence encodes CASSARDGLNIQYF.